Below are 5 T cell receptor beta chains sequenced from a single sample in a study of shared clonotypes between healthy human individuals. Assay used: immunoSEQ multiplex PCR; TCRdb lists only in-frame clones, some missing. This table has roughly 1.5 million clones, about 98% appearing once. The sequenced sample was naive CD4+ T cells sorted from blood. The sample's subset: CD45RA+ positively selected. Receptors originate from a man aged 25 to 45 in good health.

The chain couples TRBV28 to TRBJ2-7; tentatively, D is TRBD1 (6 bases). The germline gives CDR1 MDHEN, CDR2 SYDVKM. With 1 base removed from V and 4 bases from J, the gap between germline ends came to 14 bases. This CDR3 region has 15 residues. The CDR3 region is CASSLSGKGVYEQYF. The CDR3 nucleotides read TGTGCCAGCAGTTTATCAGGCAAGGGGGTTTACGAGCAGTACTTC.

The chain joins TRBV11-2 to TRBJ2-1; 7 bases fit TRBD1. The CDR3 has 14 amino acids. Germline V gene sequence: CDR1 SGHAT, CDR2 FQNNGV. V was clipped by 4 bases and J by 9 bases; unmatched bases: 9. This CDR3 reads CASSYRQGRAEQFF. As DNA, the CDR3 is TGTGCCAGCAGCTACAGACAGGGAAGGGCTGAGCAGTTCTTC.

The gene calls are TRBV18 and TRBJ2-1; 8 nucleotides align to TRBD2. There are 18 residues in the CDR3. The V gene end was trimmed by 1 base and the J gene end by 0 bases; junction bases not matched to a gene: 8. Germline CDR1 and CDR2: KGHSH and LQKENI. The CDR3 reads CASSPLDLAGFSYNEQFF. CDR3 nucleotides: TGTGCCAGCTCACCACTCGATCTAGCGGGCTTCTCCTACAATGAGCAGTTCTTC.

This chain uses TRBV5-1 with TRBJ2-7, with 8 bases matching TRBD2. Per the germline V gene, CDR1 is SGHRS and CDR2 is YFSETQ. J lost 2 bases, V lost 4 bases, and 5 bases had no gene match. The CDR3 length is 14 residues. The CDR3 nucleotides read TGCGCCAGCAGCCGACCGGGACTAGCCTACGAGCAGTACTTC. As protein: CASSRPGLAYEQYF.

This chain's CDR3 is CASSSWRGGGFSNQPQHF. Written as DNA, the CDR3 is TGTGCCAGCAGCTCCTGGCGGGGCGGAGGCTTTAGCAATCAGCCCCAGCATTTT. The chain is built from TRBV7-9 and TRBJ1-5; tentative D call: TRBD1 (5 bases). This CDR3 comprises 18 residues. The V and J ends lost 4 bases and 0 bases respectively, with 19 bases between them. From germline, CDR1 is SEHNR and CDR2 FQNEAQ (reference sequence).